The clone carrying this TCR beta chain was seen more than once but under ten times. Sequencing was performed with immunoSEQ multiplex PCR; in TCRdb, only in-frame clones are kept and a portion is missing. The sample lists fewer than 250,000 clones, 84% seen once, with about 10% in the top ten. The sample is drawn from a study of blood T cell repertoires in COVID-19. In the study overall: PBMCs, B-cell-depleted T cells, or T cells provided the cDNA or gDNA that made up the material.

This CDR3 region has 12 residues. V was trimmed by 0 bases and J by 6 bases, leaving 5 bases between them. Per the germline V gene, CDR1 is SEHNR and CDR2 is FQNEAQ (reference sequence). The sequence was obtained from a woman of 80 years or more with COVID-19, enrolled during active disease. Sequencing was performed on peripheral blood. V is TRBV7-9 and J is TRBJ1-2; no reliable D call. The CDR3 region is CASSLATNGYTF. The DNA for the CDR3 is TGTGCCAGCAGCTTAGCGACTAATGGCTACACCTTC.